This T cell receptor (beta chain) is drawn from a study of T cells in Graves' hyperthyroidism and ophthalmopathy (dated by TCRdb to about 2019). Regarding the complete study: A discovery cohort of roughly 100 patients, approximately 44 with Graves' ophthalmopathy and roughly 59 with stable Graves' hyperthyroidism, was used to find distinguishing TCR V-J signatures. For training and testing, the 110 or so patients in the discovery cohort were randomly divided in a 7:3 ratio. In more than 5 Graves' hyperthyroidism patients, the study also compared T-cell repertoires from thyroid tissue with T-cell repertoires from blood. Following sampling, methimazole starting at 30 mg daily was given to hyperthyroidism patients, and high-dose intravenous methylprednisolone was given to ophthalmopathy patients. Prospective prediction of ophthalmopathy was tested in an independent validation cohort consisting of some 20 hyperthyroidism patients and some 15 patients who later progressed to ophthalmopathy. The paper reports TCR Vbeta CDR3 sequencing of more than 120 peripheral blood samples: fewer than 50 ophthalmopathy, approximately 74 hyperthyroidism and around 17 progressor patients.

Trimming takes 2 bases from V and 4 bases from J, and the germline ends sit 9 bases apart. The CDR3 contains 15 residues, cysteine and phenylalanine counted. Only CDR3 DNA remains: 45 bases, in frame from the first base. The germline V gene (reference sequence) sets CDR1 to SEHNR and CDR2 to FQNEAQ. As concerns this clonotype: Its antigen is unknown. Within one base of it there is no much larger clone, and no base qualities were kept.

Beyond this particular receptor, the publication reports: In validation, the model predicted progression to ophthalmopathy with over 60% sensitivity and 72% to 85% specificity, a median of 6.5 months before onset. No statistical method was used to fix the sample size in advance, and group allocation was not hidden from the investigators. Most expanded thyroid clonotypes (frequency above 0.001) were also detected in blood, a finding suggesting that blood repertoires may reflect thyroid immune responses. In cross-validation, a model built on a 13 V-J signature told ophthalmopathy apart from stable hyperthyroidism with 85% to 90% sensitivity and around 81% specificity, and in testing the same model reached 80%/75%.

The study excluded patients with uncontrolled infections, other autoimmune diseases, pregnancy or lactation. Diagnoses were established on the basis of clinical symptoms, serum thyroxine and TRAb, thyroid ultrasound, and orbital computed tomography. Trizol reagent was used to extract total RNA, and RNA quality was then checked on an Agilent 2100 Bioanalyzer. The TCR beta CDR3 regions were amplified from the RNA transcripts. The first round of RT-PCR for the TCR CDR3 was performed with the HTBI primer set and the Qiagen OneStep RT-PCR kit. A second multiplex PCR round built the libraries, followed by size selection and purification. The libraries were sequenced on an Illumina HiSeq2000 using paired-end 100 bp reads. Per the source publication's procedure: SOAPnuke was used to process the raw data, throwing out any read that contained adapters or uncalled bases, had a mean Phred below 15, or lacked an exact constant-primer or identifier match. High-quality paired reads were merged using COPE v1.2.5, and each unique nucleotide sequence was defined as a clonotype. MiTCR v1.1 was used to align clonotypes to the IMGT TRBV, TRBD and TRBJ reference segments. The analysis was restricted to V-J combinations with a frequency above 0.0001, which together covered 99% to 99.2% of the repertoires. A TCS score was defined as the ratio between F50 (clonal expansion) and ExV (chaos), using BLOSUM62-based TCRdist between CDR3 peptides within each V-J. Welch's t-statistics and random forest reduced around 550 V-J features to 10 to 15, which were used in a naive Bayes classifier (R e1071). Thyroid-blood repertoire similarity was quantified with the Morisita-Horn index. The public reads were quality trimmed at Q25 with fastp and then assembled into clones with MiXCR by TCRdb, keeping productive beta chains. Entries are consolidated by CDR3 protein sequence, retaining the most common genes and DNA. TCRdb, rather than the study authors, made the V and J calls. The sample table holds roughly 510,000 distinct CDR3 sequences, of which 40% to 50% were seen once. The ten largest clones capture roughly 45% of the sample.

This clonotype originated in an adult woman with Graves' disease, either hyperthyroidism or ophthalmopathy (not recorded which). Material for sequencing was peripheral blood or thyroid tissue (not recorded which). This chain is built from TRBV7-9 and TRBJ1-6; the D gene assignment is ambiguous. The nucleotide sequence reads as follows: TGTGCCAGCAGCTTATTCGCCTCTTATAATTCACCCCTCCACTTT. Translated, it gives CASSLFASYNSPLHF.